Included here is one T cell receptor beta chain sequence, with context. Its antigen remains unknown. This entry comes from a study of cytomegalovirus exposure and HLA in healthy donors. The wider study: Ancestry clustering placed around 80% of approximately 370 genotyped donors in the Caucasian-associated cluster. Broader study findings: Researchers catalogued about 160 TCR beta chains as cytomegalovirus-associated. Sequencing likely caused a cluster of highly shared sequence variants.

The CDR3 contains 14 residues. Germline V gene lookup returns CDR1 MDHEN and CDR2 SYDVKM. V lost 6 bases, J lost 0 bases, and 6 bases lay in between. 60 Vbeta and 13 Jbeta primers were used in PCR. Only in-frame clones appear in the TCRdb table, and some are missing; sequencing was by immunoSEQ multiplex PCR. The profile shows around 83,000 clones, just under 80% of them singletons. The rearrangement uses TRBV28 and TRBJ1-6; D gene unclear. The clonotype was recovered from a male donor in good health and CMV-seropositive. Sequenced input: PBMCs. The CDR3 nucleotides are TGTGCCAGCAGGGAGAGCTCCTATAATTCACCCCTCCACTTT. Its protein product is CASRESSYNSPLHF.